The rows below give T cell receptor beta chains drawn from one sample of a study of cytomegalovirus exposure and HLA in healthy donors. This table comes from immunoSEQ multiplex PCR, and its TCRdb copy is limited to in-frame clones, with some not included. The profile shows under 200,000 clones, around 81% of them singletons. The sample was PBMCs. The receptors come from a man aged 35 to 55 in good health and CMV-seronegative. Both conserved end residues are part of each CDR3.

V gene: TRBV7-2
CDR3 protein: CASSLGTSGVREQYF

V gene: TRBV9
CDR3 protein: CASSFGSSGNYNEQFF

V gene: TRBV2
CDR3 protein: CASRSQGQGSYEQYF

V gene: TRBV28
CDR3 protein: CASGPQSTDTQYF

V gene: TRBV7-9
CDR3 protein: CASSPRLVSGNEQFF

V gene: TRBV7-8
CDR3 protein: CASSRIKSSYNEQFF

V gene: TRBV4-1
CDR3 protein: CASSRGAGVQGMVNTEAFF

V gene: TRBV2
CDR3 protein: CASSGFGQGGNTIYF

V gene: TRBV5-1
CDR3 protein: CASSWRQGAYTEAFF

V gene: TRBV2
CDR3 protein: CASSELGVAGTDTQYF

V gene: TRBV12-5
CDR3 protein: CASAKEDTQYF

V gene: TRBV7-9
CDR3 protein: CASSLERVGTDYGYTF

V gene: TRBV7-9
CDR3 protein: CASTRGGARTDTQYF

V gene: TRBV27
CDR3 protein: CASSLRAGNSYEQYF

V gene: TRBV29-1
CDR3 protein: CSVEDPLAGGRGTQYF

V gene: TRBV7-6
CDR3 protein: CASSPGQPYGYTF

V gene: TRBV27
CDR3 protein: CASSPLITGSGSEQYF

V gene: TRBV28
CDR3 protein: CASSSYRVTEAFF

V gene: TRBV4-1
CDR3 protein: CASSQEGQDEKLFF

V gene: TRBV7-9
CDR3 protein: CASVSGKVGYTF

V gene: TRBV14
CDR3 protein: CASSQEIGTTLRVLGNEQFF

V gene: TRBV29-1
CDR3 protein: CSVVGSAWAEQYF

V gene: TRBV19
CDR3 protein: CASSAQGRAGNTIYF

V gene: TRBV18
CDR3 protein: CASSPPTVNYGYTF

V gene: TRBV7-2
CDR3 protein: CASSLGRQGATGELFF

V gene: TRBV6-6
CDR3 protein: CASTRGKQYGYTF

V gene: TRBV6-1
CDR3 protein: CASSGGIDFSGNTIYF

V gene: TRBV28
CDR3 protein: CASSWGLAEETQYF